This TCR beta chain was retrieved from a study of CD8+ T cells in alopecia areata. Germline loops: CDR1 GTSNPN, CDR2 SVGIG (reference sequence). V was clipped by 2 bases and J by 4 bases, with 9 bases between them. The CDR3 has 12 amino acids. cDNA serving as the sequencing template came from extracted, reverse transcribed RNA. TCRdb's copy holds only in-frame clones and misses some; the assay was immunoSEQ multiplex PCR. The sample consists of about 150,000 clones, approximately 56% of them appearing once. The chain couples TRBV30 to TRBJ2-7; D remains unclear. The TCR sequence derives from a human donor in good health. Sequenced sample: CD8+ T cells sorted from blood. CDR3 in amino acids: CAWSQTAYEQYF. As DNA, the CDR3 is TGTGCCTGGAGTCAGACCGCTTACGAGCAGTACTTC. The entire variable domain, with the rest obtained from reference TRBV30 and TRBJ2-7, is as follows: SQTIHQWPATLVQPVGSPLSLECTVEGTSNPNLYWYRQAAGRGLQLLFYSVGIGQISSEVPQNLSASRPQDRQFILSSKKLLLSDSGFYLCAWSQTAYEQYFGPGTRLTVT.